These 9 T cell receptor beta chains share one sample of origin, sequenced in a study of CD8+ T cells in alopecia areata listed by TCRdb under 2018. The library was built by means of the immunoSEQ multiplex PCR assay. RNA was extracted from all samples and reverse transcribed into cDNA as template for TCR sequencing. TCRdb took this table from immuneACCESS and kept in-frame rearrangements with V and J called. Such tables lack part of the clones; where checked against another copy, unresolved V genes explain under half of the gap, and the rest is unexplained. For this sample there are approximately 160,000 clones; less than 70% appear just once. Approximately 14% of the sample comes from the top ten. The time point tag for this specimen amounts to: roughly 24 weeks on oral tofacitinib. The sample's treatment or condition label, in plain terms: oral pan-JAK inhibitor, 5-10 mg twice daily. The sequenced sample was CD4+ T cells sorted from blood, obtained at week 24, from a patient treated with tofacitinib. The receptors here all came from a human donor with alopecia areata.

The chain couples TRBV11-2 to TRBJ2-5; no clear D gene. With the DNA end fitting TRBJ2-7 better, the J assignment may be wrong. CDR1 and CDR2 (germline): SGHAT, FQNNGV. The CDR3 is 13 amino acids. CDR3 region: CASSYVVPYEQYF. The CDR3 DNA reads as TGTGCCAGCAGCTACGTGGTCCCCTACGAGCAGTACTTC.

Written as DNA, the CDR3 is TGCAGCGTTGAGGGTCGACAGGGTAGGGGCGAAGCTTTCTTT. Translating gives CSVEGRQGRGEAFF. The gene calls are TRBV29-1 and TRBJ1-1, with TRBD1 matching over 7 bases. The CDR3 runs 14 residues. The V gene end was trimmed by 3 bases and the J gene end by 8 bases; junction bases not matched to a gene: 12. Germline V gene sequence: CDR1 SQVTM, CDR2 ANQGSEA.

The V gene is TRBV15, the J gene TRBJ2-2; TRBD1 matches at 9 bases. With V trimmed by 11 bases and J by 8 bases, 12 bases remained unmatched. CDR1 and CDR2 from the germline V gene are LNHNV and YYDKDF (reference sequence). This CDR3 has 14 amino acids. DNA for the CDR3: TGTGCCGCGCGGGACAGGGCGACTGTGGGGGAGCTGTTTTTT. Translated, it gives CAARDRATVGELFF.

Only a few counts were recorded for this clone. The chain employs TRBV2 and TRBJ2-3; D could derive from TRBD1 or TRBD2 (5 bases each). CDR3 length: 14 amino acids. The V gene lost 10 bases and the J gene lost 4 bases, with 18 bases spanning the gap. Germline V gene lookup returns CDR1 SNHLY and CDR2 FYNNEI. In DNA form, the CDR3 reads TGTGCCACCTCTCGGGACCTGAGCGCAGATACGCAGTATTTT. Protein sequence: CATSRDLSADTQYF.

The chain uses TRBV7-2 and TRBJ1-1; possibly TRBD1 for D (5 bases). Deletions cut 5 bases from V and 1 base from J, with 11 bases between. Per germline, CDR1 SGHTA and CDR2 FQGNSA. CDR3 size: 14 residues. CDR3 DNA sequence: TGTGCCAGCAGCGCCTGGGGGGAGAACACTGAAGCTTTCTTT. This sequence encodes CASSAWGENTEAFF.

The CDR3 loop is CASSEGRRGKDTQYF. The CDR3 region has the DNA TGTGCCAGCAGTGAAGGACGAAGGGGAAAAGATACGCAGTATTTT. The J gene is TRBJ2-3, the V gene TRBV2, with TRBD1 as a possible D gene (5 bases). From germline, CDR1 is SNHLY and CDR2 FYNNEI. The CDR3 has 15 residues. The V end was cut by 1 base, the J end by 5 bases, with 13 bases between. Full variable domain (remainder filled in from reference TRBV2 and TRBJ2-3): EPEVTQTPSHQVTQMGQEVILRCVPISNHLYFYWYRQILGQKVEFLVSFYNNEISEKSEIFDDQFSVERPDGSNFTLKIRSTKLEDSAMYFCASSEGRRGKDTQYFGPGTRLTVL.

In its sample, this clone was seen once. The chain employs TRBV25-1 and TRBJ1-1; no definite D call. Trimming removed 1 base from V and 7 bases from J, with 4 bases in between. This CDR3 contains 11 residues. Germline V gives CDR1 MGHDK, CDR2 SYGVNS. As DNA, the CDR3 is TGTGCCAGCAGTGAATTCGATGAAGCTTTCTTT. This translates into CASSEFDEAFF. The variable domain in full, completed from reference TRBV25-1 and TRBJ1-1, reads EADIYQTPRYLVIGTGKKITLECSQTMGHDKMYWYQQDPGMELHLIHYSYGVNSTEKGDLSSESTVSRIRTEHFPLTLESARPSHTSQYLCASSEFDEAFFGQGTRLTVV.

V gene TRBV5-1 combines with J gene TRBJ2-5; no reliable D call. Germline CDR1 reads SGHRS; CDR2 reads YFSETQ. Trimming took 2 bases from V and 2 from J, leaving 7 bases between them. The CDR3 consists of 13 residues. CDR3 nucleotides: TGCGCCAGCAGCTTTTCGGCGCAAGAGACCCAGTACTTC. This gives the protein CASSFSAQETQYF. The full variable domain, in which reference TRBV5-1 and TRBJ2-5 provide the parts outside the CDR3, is KAGVTQTPRYLIKTRGQQVTLSCSPISGHRSVSWYQQTPGQGLQFLFEYFSETQRNKGNFPGRFSGRQFSNSRSEMNVSTLELGDSALYLCASSFSAQETQYFGPGTRLLVL.

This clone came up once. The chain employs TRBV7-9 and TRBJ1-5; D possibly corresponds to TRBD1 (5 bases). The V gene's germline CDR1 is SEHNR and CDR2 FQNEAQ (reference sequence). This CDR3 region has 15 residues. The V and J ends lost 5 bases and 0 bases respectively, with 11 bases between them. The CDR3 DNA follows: TGTGCCAGCAGCCAGAGGGGAGATAGCAATCAGCCCCAGCATTTT. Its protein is CASSQRGDSNQPQHF.